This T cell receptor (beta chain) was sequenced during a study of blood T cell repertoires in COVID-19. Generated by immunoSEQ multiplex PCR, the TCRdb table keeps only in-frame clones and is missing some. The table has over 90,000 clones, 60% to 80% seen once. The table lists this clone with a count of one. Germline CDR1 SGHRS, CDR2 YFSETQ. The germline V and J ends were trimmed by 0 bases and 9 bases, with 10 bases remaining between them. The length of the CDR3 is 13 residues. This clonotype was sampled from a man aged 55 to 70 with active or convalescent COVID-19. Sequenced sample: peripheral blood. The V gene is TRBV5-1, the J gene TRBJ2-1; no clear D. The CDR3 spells CASSLGPRGEQFF. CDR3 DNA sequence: TGCGCCAGCAGCTTGGGCCCCCGAGGTGAGCAGTTCTTC. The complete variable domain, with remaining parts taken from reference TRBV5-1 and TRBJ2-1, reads KAGVTQTPRYLIKTRGQQVTLSCSPISGHRSVSWYQQTPGQGLQFLFEYFSETQRNKGNFPGRFSGRQFSNSRSEMNVSTLELGDSALYLCASSLGPRGEQFFGPGTRLTVL.